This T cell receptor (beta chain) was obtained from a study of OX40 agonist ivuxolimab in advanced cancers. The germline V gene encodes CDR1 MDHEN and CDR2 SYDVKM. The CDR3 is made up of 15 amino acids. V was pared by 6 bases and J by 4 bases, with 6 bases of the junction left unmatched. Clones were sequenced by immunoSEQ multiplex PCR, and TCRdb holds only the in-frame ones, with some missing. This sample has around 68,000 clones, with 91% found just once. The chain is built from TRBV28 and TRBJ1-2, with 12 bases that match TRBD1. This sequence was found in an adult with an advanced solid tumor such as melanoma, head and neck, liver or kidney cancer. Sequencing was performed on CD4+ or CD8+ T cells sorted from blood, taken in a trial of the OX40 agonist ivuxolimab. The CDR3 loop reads CASRGPGQGAYGYTF. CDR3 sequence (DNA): TGTGCCAGCAGGGGGCCGGGACAGGGGGCCTATGGCTACACCTTC.